This TCR beta chain was recovered during a study of shared clonotypes between healthy human individuals. Terminally differentiated effector memory CD45RA+ cells were excluded from the naive CD8 cells, which were CD45RO-negative and positively selected for CCR7. The CDR3 runs 13 residues. Trimming left V 5 bases short and J 8 bases short, with 12 bases between. Germline V gives CDR1 SEHNR, CDR2 FQNEAQ (reference sequence). Measured with immunoSEQ multiplex PCR; TCRdb has only the in-frame clones, and not every one. The table has about 2.1 million clones, 85% to 95% seen once. The TCR was taken from a man aged 18 to 30 in good health. Some clones in this sample may be carry-over from other donors' samples. The sequencing sample was made of naive CD8+ T cells from PBMCs. The chain couples TRBV7-9 to TRBJ1-4; D gene unclear. The CDR3 sequence is CASSPAVSEKLFF. The CDR3 coding sequence is TGTGCCAGCAGCCCCGCGGTTTCAGAAAAACTGTTTTTT. The entire variable domain, with the rest obtained from reference TRBV7-9 and TRBJ1-4, is as follows: DTGVSQNPRHKITKRGQNVTFRCDPISEHNRLYWYRQTLGQGPEFLTYFQNEAQLEKSRLLSDRFSAERPKGSFSTLEIQRTEQGDSAMYLCASSPAVSEKLFFGSGTQLSVL.